This T cell receptor (beta chain) was documented in a study of T cells of healthy individuals (dated by TCRdb to the late 2010s). Library prep was done by 5' RACE. The run used an Illumina MiSeq. Using fastp at Q25 and MiXCR, TCRdb reprocessed the public reads and kept productive beta chains. Identical CDR3 proteins give one entry, which carries the most common genes and DNA. Recorded for this sample are tens of thousands of distinct CDR3 sequences; 16% of them occurred a single time. The ten largest clones represent around 5.1% of the sample. On this clonotype: Its antigen target is currently unknown. No base qualities exist here, and no much larger clone lies one base off it.

CDR3 length: 19 amino acids, cysteine to phenylalanine. Only CDR3 DNA remains: 57 bases, in frame from the first base. Trimming accounts for 0 bases at V and 1 base at J, while the number of junction bases matched to no gene is 7. CDR1 MNHEY and CDR2 SVGEGT were looked up in the germline V gene. The chain links TRBV6-2 or TRBV6-3 with TRBJ2-4; 12 of the junction bases match TRBD2. This receptor was obtained from a human donor in good health. The CDR3 in this case is CASSYSSSGRASAKNIQYF. In nucleotides, the sequence is TGTGCCAGCAGTTACTCGTCTAGCGGGAGGGCCTCGGCCAAAAACATTCAGTACTTC.